The rows below give T cell receptor beta chains drawn from one sample of a study of CD8 T cells in ankylosing spondylitis. TCRdb fed the 5' RACE reads into MiXCR, producing one record per CDR3 protein. The repertoire has about 500,000 distinct CDR3 sequences, about 5.2% of them found once; the top ten carry around 3.6%. Sequenced material: blood, either unsorted or a sorted T cell fraction (not recorded which). These receptors all stem from a male donor with ankylosing spondylitis. The CDR3 runs from the conserved cysteine through the conserved F or W. D genes are given only for firm matches. Clone size is not always given. Where it is, it says once, few, many or a class for expanded clones.

D gene,V gene,J gene,clone size,CDR3 protein,CDR3 DNA
TRBD1,TRBV6-1,TRBJ2-5,.,CASSQSDRGETQYF,TGTGCCAGCAGTCAATCGGACAGGGGTGAGACCCAGTACTTC
TRBD2,TRBV3-1,TRBJ2-3,few,CTSSPKTSGRLLLHRTQYF,TGTACCAGCAGCCCCAAGACTAGCGGGAGGCTACTATTACATCGTACGCAGTATTTT
.,TRBV7-9,TRBJ2-3,many,CASPFGDPIGDTQYF,TGTGCCAGCCCCTTTGGGGATCCAATTGGAGATACGCAGTATTTT
.,TRBV6-1,TRBJ1-1,many,CASSEIGDYSEAFF,TGTGCCAGCAGTGAAATCGGGGACTATTCTGAAGCTTTCTTT
.,TRBV28,TRBJ2-5,many,CASGDASSETQYF,TGTGCCAGCGGTGACGCCAGTTCGGAGACCCAGTACTTC
.,TRBV6-2/TRBV6-3,TRBJ1-1,many,CASSKRGMNTEAFF,TGTGCCAGCAGTAAACGGGGTATGAACACTGAAGCTTTCTTT
TRBD2,TRBV7-2,TRBJ2-7,many,CASSLAFSGGYEQYF,TGTGCCAGCAGCTTAGCGTTTAGCGGGGGTTACGAGCAGTACTTC
TRBD2,TRBV20-1,TRBJ2-3,.,CSAELAGGPYTQYF,TGCAGTGCTGAGCTAGCGGGAGGGCCGTATACGCAGTATTTT
.,TRBV27,TRBJ2-7,many,CASSLSASPYEQYF,TGTGCCAGCAGTTTATCGGCCAGCCCCTACGAGCAGTACTTC
TRBD2,TRBV10-3,TRBJ2-3,many,CAIRGAGDGPGTQYF,TGTGCCATCAGGGGAGCGGGAGATGGGCCGGGTACGCAGTATTTT
TRBD2,TRBV5-1,TRBJ2-1,many,CASSPQGGDSYNEQFF,TGCGCCAGCAGCCCCCAGGGAGGGGACTCCTACAATGAGCAGTTCTTC
TRBD1,TRBV27,TRBJ2-7,.,CASRGQGSGEQYF,TGTGCCAGCAGGGGACAGGGGTCGGGGGAGCAGTACTTC
TRBD2,TRBV6-2/TRBV6-3,TRBJ2-1,many,CASSRLGTSRPSYNEQFF,TGTGCCAGCAGTCGTCTTGGGACTAGTCGACCCTCCTACAATGAGCAGTTCTTC
.,TRBV29-1,TRBJ2-5,many,CSVNDGEETQYF,TGCAGCGTCAATGACGGGGAAGAGACCCAGTACTTC
.,TRBV6-1,TRBJ1-1,many,CASTVSGGTEAFF,TGTGCCAGCACTGTATCCGGGGGGACTGAAGCTTTCTTT
TRBD1,TRBV11-2,TRBJ2-1,few,CASSLELPGQGYNEQFF,TGTGCCAGCAGCTTAGAGTTGCCGGGACAGGGTTACAATGAGCAGTTCTTC
.,TRBV5-1,TRBJ1-1,many,CASTGGTEAFF,TGCGCCAGCACCGGCGGCACTGAAGCTTTCTTT
.,TRBV20-1,TRBJ2-5,many,CSPKEGYQETQYF,TGCAGTCCGAAAGAGGGGTACCAAGAGACCCAGTACTTC
.,TRBV4-2,TRBJ1-4,many,CASSQDVSGLTNEKLFF,TGTGCCAGCAGCCAAGACGTGTCAGGGTTGACTAATGAAAAACTGTTTTTT
TRBD2,TRBV9,TRBJ2-1,many,CASSTRAGGLLEEQFF,TGTGCCAGCAGCACTCGAGCGGGGGGCTTACTGGAGGAGCAGTTCTTC
.,TRBV27,TRBJ1-2,many,CASSSDTYGYTF,TGTGCCAGCAGTTCGGACACCTATGGCTACACCTTC
.,TRBV5-5,TRBJ1-2,many,CASSLLIGNGYTF,TGTGCCAGCAGTCTGCTTATTGGAAATGGCTACACCTTC
TRBD2,TRBV20-1,TRBJ2-4,many,CSAITSGRRFQTLSKNIQYF,TGCAGTGCTATTACTAGCGGCCGGAGATTTCAGACTTTGAGCAAAAACATTCAGTACTTC
.,TRBV25-1,TRBJ1-1,many,CASSADDGTFTEAFF,TGTGCCAGCAGTGCAGATGACGGCACATTCACTGAAGCTTTCTTT
TRBD1,TRBV12-3/TRBV12-4,TRBJ1-2,many,CASSLASDRVFFYTF,TGTGCCAGCAGTTTAGCTAGCGACAGGGTTTTTTTCTACACCTTC
.,TRBV12-3/TRBV12-4,TRBJ2-2,many,CASSFGGGELFF,TGTGCCAGCAGTTTCGGAGGCGGGGAGCTGTTTTTT
TRBD1,TRBV3-1,TRBJ2-3,many,CASSYPTGGRDTQYF,TGTGCCAGCAGCTACCCGACAGGGGGCAGAGATACGCAGTATTTT
.,TRBV27,TRBJ2-7,.,CASSLGLPLYEQYF,TGTGCCAGCAGTTTGGGGTTACCCCTCTACGAGCAGTACTTC
TRBD1,TRBV12-3/TRBV12-4,TRBJ1-4,many,CASGEQGTGEKLFF,TGTGCCAGCGGGGAACAGGGGACGGGTGAAAAACTGTTTTTT
.,TRBV12-1,TRBJ2-2,.,CASSFRSSGGASGELFF,TGTGCCAGCAGCTTTCGGTCTAGCGGGGGGGCATCAGGGGAGCTGTTTTTT
.,TRBV25-1,TRBJ2-7,many,CASSEPYNYEQYF,TGTGCCAGCAGTGAACCCTATAACTACGAGCAGTACTTC
TRBD1,TRBV10-3,TRBJ2-3,many,CATSDRGEDTQYF,TGTGCCACATCGGACAGGGGGGAGGATACGCAGTATTTT
.,TRBV10-3,TRBJ2-3,many,CAIKPSREDTQYF,TGTGCCATCAAGCCTTCTAGGGAAGATACGCAGTATTTT
.,TRBV7-9,TRBJ1-1,few,CASSLTRDRLTPTAFF,TGTGCCAGCAGCTTAACAAGGGACCGACTGACACCAACAGCTTTCTTT
.,TRBV7-9,TRBJ1-1,many,CASSDIGTVMNTEAFF,TGTGCCAGCAGCGATATAGGGACGGTCATGAACACTGAAGCTTTCTTT
.,TRBV6-1,TRBJ1-1,many,CASTPQRGTEAFF,TGTGCCAGCACCCCCCAAAGGGGGACTGAAGCTTTCTTT
TRBD1,TRBV5-1,TRBJ2-5,few,CASSLVGTEEETQYF,TGCGCCAGCAGCTTGGTGGGGACAGAGGAGGAGACCCAGTACTTC
TRBD1,TRBV7-6,TRBJ2-7,many,CASSLELPGTGWNYEQYF,TGTGCCAGCAGCTTAGAACTCCCCGGGACAGGGTGGAACTACGAGCAGTACTTC
TRBD2,TRBV6-1,TRBJ2-7,many,CASSLGLAGGYVQYF,TGTGCCAGCAGTCTCGGACTAGCGGGGGGGTACGTGCAGTACTTC
.,TRBV12-3/TRBV12-4,TRBJ1-6,many,CASSLGLGAPLHF,TGTGCCAGCAGTTTAGGGTTGGGGGCACCCCTCCACTTT
.,TRBV7-2,TRBJ1-5,many,CASRVDRHQPQHF,TGTGCCAGCAGGGTGGACAGACATCAGCCCCAGCATTTT
TRBD1,TRBV20-1,TRBJ1-2,many,CSAEVPGQGLGYTF,TGCAGTGCTGAAGTACCGGGACAGGGGTTAGGCTACACCTTC
TRBD2,TRBV5-1,TRBJ2-7,many,CASSGGLVSYEQYF,TGCGCCAGCAGCGGAGGACTAGTCTCCTACGAGCAGTACTTC
.,TRBV20-1,TRBJ2-3,many,CSATRGPSTDTQYF,TGCAGTGCGACGAGGGGCCCTAGCACAGATACGCAGTATTTT
TRBD2,TRBV11-2,TRBJ2-7,many,CASSLVRGRYYEQYF,TGTGCCAGCAGCTTAGTACGCGGGAGGTACTACGAGCAGTACTTC
.,TRBV7-9,TRBJ1-4,few,CASSLGGSFNEKLFF,TGTGCCAGCAGCTTAGGGGGAAGCTTTAATGAAAAACTGTTTTTT
.,TRBV11-2,TRBJ1-3,many,CASSPRTYSGNTIYF,TGTGCCAGCAGCCCCCGGACTTACTCTGGAAACACCATATATTTT
TRBD1,TRBV12-3/TRBV12-4,TRBJ2-7,many,CASSTSGQGSYEQYF,TGTGCCAGCAGTACTAGTGGACAGGGCTCCTACGAGCAGTACTTC
.,TRBV6-5,TRBJ2-7,many,CASSYSPRGAYEQYF,TGTGCCAGCAGTTACTCGCCTCGAGGGGCCTACGAGCAGTACTTC
.,TRBV25-1,TRBJ2-4,many,CASSEAPAINIQYF,TGTGCCAGCAGTGAAGCGCCCGCCATCAACATTCAGTACTTC
.,TRBV5-1,TRBJ2-5,few,CASSLDGTQYF,TGCGCCAGCAGCTTGGACGGGACCCAGTACTTC
.,TRBV7-2,TRBJ1-1,many,CASSFRYQNTEAFF,TGTGCCAGCAGCTTCCGCTACCAAAACACTGAAGCTTTCTTT
.,TRBV20-1,TRBJ1-3,many,CSAPDRQHTIYF,TGCAGTGCCCCAGACAGGCAGCACACCATATATTTT
.,TRBV27,TRBJ1-5,many,CASSWTARQPQHF,TGTGCCAGCAGTTGGACGGCGAGACAGCCCCAGCATTTT
.,TRBV5-1,TRBJ1-5,many,CASSLGAGAPDQPQHF,TGCGCCAGCAGCTTGGGTGCAGGGGCCCCAGACCAGCCCCAGCATTTT